The next 11 T cell receptor beta chains were all read from a single sample in a study of cytomegalovirus exposure and HLA in healthy donors. Data came from immunoSEQ multiplex PCR; TCRdb stores just in-frame clones and leaves some out. The sample comprises around 60,000 clones, 85% to 95% of which are singletons, and 4.4% rests with the top ten. Material for sequencing was PBMCs. The receptors derive from a man aged 18 to 29 in good health and CMV-seropositive.

The chain combines TRBV11-2 with TRBJ2-1; no firm D call. CDR3 length equals 13 residues. V was trimmed by 1 base and J by 6 bases, leaving 7 bases between them. Germline CDR1 SGHAT, CDR2 FQNNGV. The CDR3 nucleotides are TGTGCCAGCAGCTTAGGTACCAGCAATGAGCAGTTCTTC. Its protein is CASSLGTSNEQFF. Full variable domain (remainder filled in from reference TRBV11-2 and TRBJ2-1): EAGVAQSPRYKIIEKRQSVAFWCNPISGHATLYWYQQILGQGPKLLIQFQNNGVVDDSQLPKDRFSAERLKGVDSTLKIQPAKLEDSAVYLCASSLGTSNEQFFGPGTRLTVL.

The chain uses TRBV4-2 and TRBJ2-3; TRBD2 agrees at 8 bases. With 7 bases clipped from V and 1 base from J, the junction kept 13 bases outside the gene matches. Germline V gene lookup returns CDR1 LGHNA and CDR2 YNFKEQ. The CDR3 covers 17 residues. CDR3 DNA: TGTGCCAGCACGCCAAGCGGGAGAACCTTGGGCACAGATACGCAGTATTTT. It encodes CASTPSGRTLGTDTQYF.

CDR3 residues: CASTTGGNYGYTF. In DNA form, the CDR3 reads TGTGCCAGCACCACCGGGGGAAACTATGGCTACACCTTC. The chain employs TRBV27 and TRBJ1-2; D may be TRBD1 (5 bases). Trimming cost V 7 bases and J 2 bases, with 11 bases left between them. The CDR3 is made up of 13 amino acids. The germline CDR1 and CDR2 sequences are MNHEY and SMNVEV (reference sequence).

This rearrangement joins TRBV27 to TRBJ2-2, with TRBD2 matching 12 bases. The CDR3 totals 16 residues. Germline trimming cut 4 bases from V and 6 bases from J; bases unmatched to any gene: 6. The germline V gene has CDR1 MNHEY and CDR2 SMNVEV (reference sequence). The CDR3 region is CASSWGTSGYSGELFF. DNA for the CDR3: TGTGCCAGCAGTTGGGGGACTAGCGGGTACTCCGGGGAGCTGTTTTTT.

This clone was detected a few times. The chain carries TRBV2 and TRBJ1-5; D remains unclear. Trimming shortened V by 0 bases and J by 4 bases, and 7 bases separated the two germline ends. The germline V gene has CDR1 SNHLY and CDR2 FYNNEI. There are 14 residues in the CDR3. Here the CDR3 DNA reads TGTGCCAGCAGTGAAGCGGGCAGGAATCAGCCCCAGCATTTT. Residues: CASSEAGRNQPQHF.

The chain recombines TRBV7-9 with TRBJ1-6; possible D gene TRBD1, 5 bases. Germline V gene lookup returns CDR1 SEHNR and CDR2 FQNEAQ (reference sequence). This CDR3 spans 13 amino acids. Trimming shortened V by 8 bases and J by 8 bases, and 13 bases separated the two germline ends. DNA for the CDR3: TGTGCCAGCCGGGGGGTTCAGGATTCACCCCTCCACTTT. Protein: CASRGVQDSPLHF.

The DNA of the CDR3 is TGTGCCAGCAGCCCTAGCATGGCCCAGTGGGAGACCCAGTACTTC. This encodes CASSPSMAQWETQYF. The chain joins TRBV11-2 to TRBJ2-5, with D perhaps matching TRBD2 (5 bases). V lost 5 bases and J 5 bases, leaving 18 bases between the germline ends. Germline V gene lookup returns CDR1 SGHAT and CDR2 FQNNGV. The CDR3 is made up of 15 amino acids.

This rearrangement joins TRBV4-3 to TRBJ2-7; 10 bases fit TRBD2. The V gene end was trimmed by 4 bases and the J gene end by 2 bases; junction bases not matched to a gene: 2. Germline V gene data show CDR1 as LGHNA and CDR2 as YSLEER. This CDR3 comprises 14 residues. The CDR3 DNA is TGCGCCAGCAGCCGGACTAGCGGACCCTACGAGCAGTACTTC. Residues: CASSRTSGPYEQYF.

The chain couples TRBV5-1 to TRBJ2-2; 8 bases align to TRBD2. V trimming: 0 bases; J trimming: 1 base; junction bases outside the gene matches: 2. The CDR3 consists of 16 residues. Per the germline V gene, CDR1 is SGHRS and CDR2 is YFSETQ. CDR3 bases: TGCGCCAGCAGCTTGGCCGGGACTAGGAACACCGGGGAGCTGTTTTTT. Translation gives CASSLAGTRNTGELFF.

The chain couples TRBV5-1 to TRBJ2-6; D uncertain. Trimming shortened V by 1 base and J by 1 base, and 3 bases separated the two germline ends. Germline assignment: CDR1 SGHRS and CDR2 YFSETQ. The CDR3 runs to 14 residues. CDR3 residues: CASSLLSGANVLTF. In DNA form, the CDR3 reads TGCGCCAGCAGCTTGCTTTCTGGGGCCAACGTCCTGACTTTC. Combining the CDR3 with reference TRBV5-1 and TRBJ2-6 gives the whole variable domain KAGVTQTPRYLIKTRGQQVTLSCSPISGHRSVSWYQQTPGQGLQFLFEYFSETQRNKGNFPGRFSGRQFSNSRSEMNVSTLELGDSALYLCASSLLSGANVLTFGAGSRLTVL.

V gene TRBV25-1 combines with J gene TRBJ1-4, with no clear D. Germline V gene lookup returns CDR1 MGHDK and CDR2 SYGVNS. Trimming shortened V by 5 bases and J by 11 bases, and 18 bases separated the two germline ends. The CDR3 is 14 residues long. CDR3 in DNA: TGTGCCAGCAGTCCCCGGGAAGACATAGCTAAACTGTTTTTT. Protein product: CASSPREDIAKLFF.